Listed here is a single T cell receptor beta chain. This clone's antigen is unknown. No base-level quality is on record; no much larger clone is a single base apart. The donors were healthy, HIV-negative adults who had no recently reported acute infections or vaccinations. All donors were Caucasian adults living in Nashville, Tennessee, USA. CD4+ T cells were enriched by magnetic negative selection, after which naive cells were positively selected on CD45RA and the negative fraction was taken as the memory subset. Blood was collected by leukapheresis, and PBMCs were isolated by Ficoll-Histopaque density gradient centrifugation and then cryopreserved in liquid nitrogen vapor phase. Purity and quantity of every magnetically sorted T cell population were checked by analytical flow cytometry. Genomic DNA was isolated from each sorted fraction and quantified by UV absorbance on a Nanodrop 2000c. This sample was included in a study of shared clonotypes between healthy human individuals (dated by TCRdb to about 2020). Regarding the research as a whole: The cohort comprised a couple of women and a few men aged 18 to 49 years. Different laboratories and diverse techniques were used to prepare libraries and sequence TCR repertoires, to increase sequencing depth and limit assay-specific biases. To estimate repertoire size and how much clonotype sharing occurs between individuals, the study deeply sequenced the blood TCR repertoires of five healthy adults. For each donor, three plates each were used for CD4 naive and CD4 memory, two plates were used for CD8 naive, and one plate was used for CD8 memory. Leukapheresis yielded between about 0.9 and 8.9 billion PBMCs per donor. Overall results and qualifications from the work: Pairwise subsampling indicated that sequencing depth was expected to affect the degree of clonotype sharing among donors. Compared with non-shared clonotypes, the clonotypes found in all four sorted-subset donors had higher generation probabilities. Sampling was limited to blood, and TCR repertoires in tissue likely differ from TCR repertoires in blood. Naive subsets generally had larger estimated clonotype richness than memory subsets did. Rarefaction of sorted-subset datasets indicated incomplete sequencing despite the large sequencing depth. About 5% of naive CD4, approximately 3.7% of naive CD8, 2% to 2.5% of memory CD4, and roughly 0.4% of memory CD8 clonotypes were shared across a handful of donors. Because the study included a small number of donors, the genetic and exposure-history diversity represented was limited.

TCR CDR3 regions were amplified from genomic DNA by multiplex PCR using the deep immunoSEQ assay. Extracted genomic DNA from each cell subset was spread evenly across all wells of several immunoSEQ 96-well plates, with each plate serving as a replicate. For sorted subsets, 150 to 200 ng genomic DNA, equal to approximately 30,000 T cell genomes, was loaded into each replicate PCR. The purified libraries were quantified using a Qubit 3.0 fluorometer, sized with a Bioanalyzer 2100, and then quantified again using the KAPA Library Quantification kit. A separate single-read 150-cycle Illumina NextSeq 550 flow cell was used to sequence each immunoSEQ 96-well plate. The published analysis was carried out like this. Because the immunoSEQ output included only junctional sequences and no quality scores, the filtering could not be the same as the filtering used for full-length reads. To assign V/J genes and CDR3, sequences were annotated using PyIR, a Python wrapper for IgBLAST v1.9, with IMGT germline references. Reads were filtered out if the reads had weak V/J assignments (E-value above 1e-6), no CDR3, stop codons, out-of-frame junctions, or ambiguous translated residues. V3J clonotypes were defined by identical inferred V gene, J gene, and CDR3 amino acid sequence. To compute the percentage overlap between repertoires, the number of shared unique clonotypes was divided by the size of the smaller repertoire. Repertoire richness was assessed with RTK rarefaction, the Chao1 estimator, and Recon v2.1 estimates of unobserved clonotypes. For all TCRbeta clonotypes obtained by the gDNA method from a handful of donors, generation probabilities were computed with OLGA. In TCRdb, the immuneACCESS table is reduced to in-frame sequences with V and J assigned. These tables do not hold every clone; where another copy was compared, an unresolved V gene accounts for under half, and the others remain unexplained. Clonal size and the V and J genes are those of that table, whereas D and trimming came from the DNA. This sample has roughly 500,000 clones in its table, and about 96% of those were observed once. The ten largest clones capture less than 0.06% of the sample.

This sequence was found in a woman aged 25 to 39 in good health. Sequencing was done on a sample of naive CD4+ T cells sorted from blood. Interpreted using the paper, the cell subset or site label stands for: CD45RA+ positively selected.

The CDR3: CASSLKIDEQYF. The DNA is as follows: TGTGCCAGCAGCTTAAAGATCGACGAGCAGTACTTC. The sequence is built from TRBV7-7 and TRBJ2-7, with no D gene named confidently. Trimming at the junction amounts to 2 bases on V and 5 bases on J, and the germline ends lie 7 bases apart. Measured from the cysteine to the phenylalanine, the CDR3 is 12 residues long. Only the CDR3 region is kept as DNA, spanning 36 bases read in frame from base 1. Reading the germline V gene (reference sequence) gives CDR1 SSHAT and CDR2 FNYEAQ.